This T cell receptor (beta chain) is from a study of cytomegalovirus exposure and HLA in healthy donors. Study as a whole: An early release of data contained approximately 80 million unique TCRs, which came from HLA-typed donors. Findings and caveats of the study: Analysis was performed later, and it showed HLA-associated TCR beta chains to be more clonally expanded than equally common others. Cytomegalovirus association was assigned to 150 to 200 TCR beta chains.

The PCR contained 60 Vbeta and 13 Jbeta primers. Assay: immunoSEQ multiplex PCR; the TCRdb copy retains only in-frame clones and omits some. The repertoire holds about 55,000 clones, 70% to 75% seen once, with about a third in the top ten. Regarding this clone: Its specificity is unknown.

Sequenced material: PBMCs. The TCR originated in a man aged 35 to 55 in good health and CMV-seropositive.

The CDR3 sequence: CSAAEPTEAFF. In nucleotides, the CDR3 is TGCAGTGCCGCGGAGCCCACTGAAGCTTTCTTT. This chain connects TRBV20-1 to TRBJ1-1; D is ambiguous. The CDR3 is made up of 11 amino acids. V shed 6 bases and J shed 4 bases, with 9 bases lying between them. In germline, CDR1 is DFQATT, CDR2 SNEGSKA (reference sequence).